The rows below give T cell receptor beta chains drawn from one sample of a study of T cells in Graves' hyperthyroidism and ophthalmopathy. TCRdb fed the multiplex PCR reads into MiXCR, producing one record per CDR3 protein. This table holds about 420,000 distinct CDR3 sequences, approximately 15% found once. Sequenced: blood. These receptors were collected from a woman between 18 and 30 years old with Graves' hyperthyroidism. Each CDR3 is given with its conserved first and last residue. D genes are given only for firm matches. Only part of the rows carry a size: once, few, many, or a class if the clone is expanded.

j_call: TRBJ1-5; v_call: TRBV4-1; d_call: .; clone_size: many; cdr3_nt: TGCGCCAGCAGCCAAGAAGGAACAGGGTTCGAACCCCAGCATTTT; cdr3_aa: CASSQEGTGFEPQHF
j_call: TRBJ2-3; v_call: TRBV20-1; d_call: TRBD1; clone_size: many; cdr3_nt: TGCAGTGCCCCAGGGCCCGCCAGGGGGTACACAGATACGCAGTATTTT; cdr3_aa: CSAPGPARGYTDTQYF
j_call: TRBJ1-1; v_call: TRBV4-2; d_call: .; clone_size: few; cdr3_nt: TGTGCCAGCAGCCAAGATCGCGGGAGAGAAGCTTTCTTT; cdr3_aa: CASSQDRGREAFF
j_call: TRBJ1-1; v_call: TRBV29-1; d_call: .; clone_size: many; cdr3_nt: TGCAGCGTTGCCGGGACACAGAACACTGAAGCTTTCTTT; cdr3_aa: CSVAGTQNTEAFF
j_call: TRBJ1-1; v_call: TRBV12-3/TRBV12-4; d_call: TRBD1; clone_size: .; cdr3_nt: TGTGCCAGCAATACAGGGGGCACTGAAGCTTTCTTT; cdr3_aa: CASNTGGTEAFF
j_call: TRBJ1-2; v_call: TRBV9; d_call: TRBD1; clone_size: .; cdr3_nt: TGTGCCAGCAGCGTAGGGGCAGGGGGCAACTATGGCTACACCTTC; cdr3_aa: CASSVGAGGNYGYTF
j_call: TRBJ2-2; v_call: TRBV5-1; d_call: .; clone_size: .; cdr3_nt: TGCGCCAGCAGACAGGGTCCGACGATGGAGCTGTTTTTT; cdr3_aa: CASRQGPTMELFF
j_call: TRBJ2-1; v_call: TRBV24-1; d_call: TRBD1; clone_size: .; cdr3_nt: TGTGCCACCAGTGACAGGACAGGGCAAGATGAGCAGTTCTTC; cdr3_aa: CATSDRTGQDEQFF
j_call: TRBJ1-3; v_call: TRBV28; d_call: .; clone_size: few; cdr3_nt: TGTGCCAGCAGTTTATCCCCTCTCGGGGTGGGGGGCTCTGGAAACACCATATATTTT; cdr3_aa: CASSLSPLGVGGSGNTIYF
j_call: TRBJ1-2; v_call: TRBV5-1; d_call: .; clone_size: few; cdr3_nt: TGCGCCAGCAGCCTGGACAGTATCTATGGCTACACCTTC; cdr3_aa: CASSLDSIYGYTF
j_call: TRBJ2-5; v_call: TRBV2; d_call: TRBD1; clone_size: many; cdr3_nt: TGTGCCAGCAGTGGGCAGGGGGCCAGCCAAGAGACCCAGTACTTC; cdr3_aa: CASSGQGASQETQYF
j_call: TRBJ2-1; v_call: TRBV7-8; d_call: .; clone_size: many; cdr3_nt: TGTGCCAGCAGCTCCAGGGGTTACTACAATGAGCAGTTCTTC; cdr3_aa: CASSSRGYYNEQFF
j_call: TRBJ2-5; v_call: TRBV7-3; d_call: .; clone_size: few; cdr3_nt: TGTGCCAGCAGCTTGGACAGCCTGGGGACCCAGTACTTC; cdr3_aa: CASSLDSLGTQYF
j_call: TRBJ2-3; v_call: TRBV29-1; d_call: TRBD2; clone_size: few; cdr3_nt: TGCAGCGTTGAGGCTAGCGGGAGCACAGATACGCAGTATTTT; cdr3_aa: CSVEASGSTDTQYF
j_call: TRBJ2-2; v_call: TRBV24-1; d_call: TRBD1; clone_size: many; cdr3_nt: TGTGCCACCAGTGACCCCGGGACAGGGCTGACCGGGGAGCTGTTTTTT; cdr3_aa: CATSDPGTGLTGELFF
j_call: TRBJ1-4; v_call: TRBV20-1; d_call: .; clone_size: many; cdr3_nt: TGCAGTGCTAGAAGTTCGGGTAATGAAAAACTGTTTTTT; cdr3_aa: CSARSSGNEKLFF
j_call: TRBJ2-5; v_call: TRBV11-2; d_call: TRBD2; clone_size: .; cdr3_nt: TGTGCCAGCAGCTTACAAGCGGGGGTTTGGGGGACCCAGTGCTTC; cdr3_aa: CASSLQAGVWGTQCF
j_call: TRBJ2-1; v_call: TRBV20-1; d_call: TRBD1; clone_size: many; cdr3_nt: TGCAGTGCAAAAGGGACAGGGGTTTTTGAGCAGTTCTTC; cdr3_aa: CSAKGTGVFEQFF
j_call: TRBJ1-5; v_call: TRBV4-1; d_call: TRBD1; clone_size: .; cdr3_nt: TGCGCCAGCAGCCAAGATAGGCGACAGGGGTATAGCAATCAGCCCCAGCATTTT; cdr3_aa: CASSQDRRQGYSNQPQHF
j_call: TRBJ1-6; v_call: TRBV28; d_call: .; clone_size: .; cdr3_nt: TGTGCCAGCAGTCTCCAAGGAGGGGGGAGATCCTATAATTCACCCCTCCACTTT; cdr3_aa: CASSLQGGGRSYNSPLHF
j_call: TRBJ2-2; v_call: TRBV6-9; d_call: .; clone_size: .; cdr3_nt: TGTGCCAGCAGTTACTTTGGTCAGGGAACGAACACCGGGGAGCTGTTTTTT; cdr3_aa: CASSYFGQGTNTGELFF
j_call: TRBJ2-7; v_call: TRBV12-3/TRBV12-4; d_call: .; clone_size: many; cdr3_nt: TGTGCCAGCAGCCTCACGGGGACCCCCTCCTACGAGCAGTACTTC; cdr3_aa: CASSLTGTPSYEQYF
j_call: TRBJ1-1; v_call: TRBV29-1; d_call: .; clone_size: few; cdr3_nt: TGCAGCGTCGCTTCCAGGGTTTCGGACACTGAAGCTTTCTTT; cdr3_aa: CSVASRVSDTEAFF
j_call: TRBJ2-7; v_call: TRBV10-3; d_call: .; clone_size: many; cdr3_nt: TGTGCCACCACAACGATCAGGGGGGAAGGATCCTACGAGCAGTACTTC; cdr3_aa: CATTTIRGEGSYEQYF
j_call: TRBJ1-2; v_call: TRBV25-1; d_call: TRBD1; clone_size: .; cdr3_nt: TGTGCCAGCAGTGACGCAAGGACAGGAGGAGGCTATGGCTACACCTTC; cdr3_aa: CASSDARTGGGYGYTF
j_call: TRBJ2-2; v_call: TRBV14; d_call: TRBD1; clone_size: .; cdr3_nt: TGTGCCAGCAAACCGACAGGGTTGGACGGGGAGCTGTTTTTT; cdr3_aa: CASKPTGLDGELFF
j_call: TRBJ2-3; v_call: TRBV12-3/TRBV12-4; d_call: .; clone_size: many; cdr3_nt: TGTGCCAGCAGCTTCCACCGACGATCTAGCACAGATACGCAGTATTTT; cdr3_aa: CASSFHRRSSTDTQYF
j_call: TRBJ2-2; v_call: TRBV18; d_call: .; clone_size: many; cdr3_nt: TGTGCCAGCTCACCACCAGTCACCGGGGAGCTGTTTTTT; cdr3_aa: CASSPPVTGELFF
j_call: TRBJ1-2; v_call: TRBV6-1; d_call: .; clone_size: .; cdr3_nt: TGTGCCAGCAGCAAGAGCTTATATGGCTACACCTTC; cdr3_aa: CASSKSLYGYTF
j_call: TRBJ2-1; v_call: TRBV5-1; d_call: TRBD2; clone_size: many; cdr3_nt: TGCGCCAGCAGCTTGGCTGAATCTAGCGGGAAGAGTGAGCAGTTCTTC; cdr3_aa: CASSLAESSGKSEQFF
j_call: TRBJ1-1; v_call: TRBV3-1; d_call: TRBD1; clone_size: many; cdr3_nt: TGTGCCAGCAGCCACGCTGACAGGGGTCGCACTGAAGCTTTCTTT; cdr3_aa: CASSHADRGRTEAFF
j_call: TRBJ2-7; v_call: TRBV20-1; d_call: TRBD1; clone_size: .; cdr3_nt: TGCAGTGCTAGAGATGAGACAGGGGGCCACGAGCAGTACTTC; cdr3_aa: CSARDETGGHEQYF
j_call: TRBJ1-6; v_call: TRBV2; d_call: .; clone_size: many; cdr3_nt: TGTGCCAGCAGTGAAGGGTCCCCGATTAGTTCACCCCTCCACTTT; cdr3_aa: CASSEGSPISSPLHF
j_call: TRBJ2-7; v_call: TRBV7-2; d_call: .; clone_size: many; cdr3_nt: TGTGCCAGCAGCGCTAGCATTGAGCAGTACTTC; cdr3_aa: CASSASIEQYF
j_call: TRBJ2-7; v_call: TRBV27; d_call: TRBD1; clone_size: many; cdr3_nt: TGTGCCAGCAGTTCCTGGGACAGAACCTACGAGCAGTACTTC; cdr3_aa: CASSSWDRTYEQYF
j_call: TRBJ1-2; v_call: TRBV29-1; d_call: .; clone_size: .; cdr3_nt: TGCAGCGTTAACTCTCCGGGACAAAGAACTAACTATGGCTACACCTTC; cdr3_aa: CSVNSPGQRTNYGYTF
j_call: TRBJ1-5; v_call: TRBV20-1; d_call: .; clone_size: many; cdr3_nt: TGCAGTGCTAGAGGGGGCCAGGGGAACAATCAGCCCCAGCATTTT; cdr3_aa: CSARGGQGNNQPQHF
j_call: TRBJ1-2; v_call: TRBV7-9; d_call: .; clone_size: .; cdr3_nt: TGTGCCAGCAGCATCGGACGTATAGCTAACTATGGCTACACCTTC; cdr3_aa: CASSIGRIANYGYTF
j_call: TRBJ2-7; v_call: TRBV24-1; d_call: .; clone_size: .; cdr3_nt: TGTGCCACCAGAAGCCGAGACTACGAGCAGTACTTC; cdr3_aa: CATRSRDYEQYF
j_call: TRBJ2-7; v_call: TRBV4-3; d_call: .; clone_size: .; cdr3_nt: TGCGCCAGCAGCCAAGGGGGGGTGGGCTACGAGCAGTACTTC; cdr3_aa: CASSQGGVGYEQYF
j_call: TRBJ2-2; v_call: TRBV15; d_call: .; clone_size: many; cdr3_nt: TGTGCCACCAGCGCTCGTAACACCGGGGAGCTGTTTTTT; cdr3_aa: CATSARNTGELFF
j_call: TRBJ1-5; v_call: TRBV10-3; d_call: .; clone_size: many; cdr3_nt: TGTGCCATCGGAAAGGGCGAGCAGCCCCAGCATTTT; cdr3_aa: CAIGKGEQPQHF
j_call: TRBJ1-5; v_call: TRBV28; d_call: .; clone_size: many; cdr3_nt: TGTGCCAGCAGTTTAGGCGGCTGGCCCCAGCATTTT; cdr3_aa: CASSLGGWPQHF
j_call: TRBJ2-7; v_call: TRBV6-1; d_call: .; clone_size: many; cdr3_nt: TGTGCCAGCACTCGAGACAGGTGGGGTTACGAGCAGTACTTC; cdr3_aa: CASTRDRWGYEQYF
j_call: TRBJ2-5; v_call: TRBV12-3/TRBV12-4; d_call: .; clone_size: many; cdr3_nt: TGTGCCAGCAGTTTAGATTTCCGGCTAGCGGAGACCCAGTACTTC; cdr3_aa: CASSLDFRLAETQYF
j_call: TRBJ2-2; v_call: TRBV24-1; d_call: .; clone_size: few; cdr3_nt: TGTGCCACCAGTATATACGGGGAGAACACCGGGGAGCTGTTTTTT; cdr3_aa: CATSIYGENTGELFF
j_call: TRBJ1-1; v_call: TRBV7-9; d_call: TRBD1; clone_size: many; cdr3_nt: TGTGCCAGCAGCATCGAACACCGACAGGGCACTGAAGCTTTCTTT; cdr3_aa: CASSIEHRQGTEAFF
j_call: TRBJ1-6; v_call: TRBV2; d_call: TRBD1; clone_size: many; cdr3_nt: TGTGCCAGCGGACGCGACAGGGCTGATTCACCCCTCCACTTT; cdr3_aa: CASGRDRADSPLHF
j_call: TRBJ2-3; v_call: TRBV2; d_call: .; clone_size: many; cdr3_nt: TGTGCCAGCAGTTCAGAGCACAGCGAAATGGGGACAGATACGCAGTATTTT; cdr3_aa: CASSSEHSEMGTDTQYF
j_call: TRBJ2-3; v_call: TRBV18; d_call: .; clone_size: many; cdr3_nt: TGTGCCAGCCGACTGAGGGGGATGGGAGATACGCAGTATTTT; cdr3_aa: CASRLRGMGDTQYF
j_call: TRBJ2-1; v_call: TRBV5-1; d_call: .; clone_size: many; cdr3_nt: TGCGCCAGCAGCTTCCAGGGCCTGGAGTACAATGAGCAGTTCTTC; cdr3_aa: CASSFQGLEYNEQFF
j_call: TRBJ2-3; v_call: TRBV7-3; d_call: .; clone_size: many; cdr3_nt: TGTGCCAGCAGCTTAAGTCAGGCACATACGCAGTATTTT; cdr3_aa: CASSLSQAHTQYF
j_call: TRBJ2-5; v_call: TRBV7-3; d_call: TRBD2; clone_size: many; cdr3_nt: TGTGCCAGCAGCTTATCGGGGGGGCCGGAGACCCAGTACTTC; cdr3_aa: CASSLSGGPETQYF
j_call: TRBJ1-2; v_call: TRBV28; d_call: .; clone_size: many; cdr3_nt: TGTGCCAGCAATCAGGGTGTAGTGTATGGCTACACCTTC; cdr3_aa: CASNQGVVYGYTF